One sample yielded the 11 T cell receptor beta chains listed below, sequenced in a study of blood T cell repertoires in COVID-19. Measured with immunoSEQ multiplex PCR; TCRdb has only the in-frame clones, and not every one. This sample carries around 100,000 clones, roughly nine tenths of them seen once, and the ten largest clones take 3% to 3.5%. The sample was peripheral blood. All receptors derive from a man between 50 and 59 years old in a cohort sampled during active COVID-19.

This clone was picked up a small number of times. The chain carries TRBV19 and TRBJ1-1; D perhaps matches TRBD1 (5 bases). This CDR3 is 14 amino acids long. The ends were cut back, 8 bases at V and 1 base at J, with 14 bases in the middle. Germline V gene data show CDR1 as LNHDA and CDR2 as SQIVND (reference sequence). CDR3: CASADRARNTEAFF. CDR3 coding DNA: TGTGCCAGTGCAGACAGAGCCAGGAACACTGAAGCTTTCTTT.

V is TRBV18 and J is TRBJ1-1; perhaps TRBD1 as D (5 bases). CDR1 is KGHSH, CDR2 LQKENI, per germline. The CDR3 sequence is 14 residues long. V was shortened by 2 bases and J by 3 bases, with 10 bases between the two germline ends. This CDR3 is CASSPAQDDTEAFF. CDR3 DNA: TGTGCCAGCTCACCAGCACAGGATGACACTGAAGCTTTCTTT.

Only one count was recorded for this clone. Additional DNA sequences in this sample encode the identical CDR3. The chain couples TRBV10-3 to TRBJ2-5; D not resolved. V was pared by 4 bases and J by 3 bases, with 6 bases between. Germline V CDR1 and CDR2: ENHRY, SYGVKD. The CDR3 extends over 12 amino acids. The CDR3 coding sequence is TGTGCCATCAGTGGAGGCGAAGAGACCCAGTACTTC. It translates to CAISGGEETQYF.

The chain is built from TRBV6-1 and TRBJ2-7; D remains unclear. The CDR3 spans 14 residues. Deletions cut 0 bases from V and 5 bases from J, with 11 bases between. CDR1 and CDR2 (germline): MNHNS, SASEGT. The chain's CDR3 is CASSEALPPNEQYF. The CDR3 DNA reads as TGTGCCAGCAGTGAAGCGCTACCACCCAACGAGCAGTACTTC.

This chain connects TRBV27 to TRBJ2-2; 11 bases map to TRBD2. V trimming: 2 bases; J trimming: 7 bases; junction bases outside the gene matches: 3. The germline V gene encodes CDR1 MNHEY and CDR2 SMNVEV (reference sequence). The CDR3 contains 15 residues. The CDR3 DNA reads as TGTGCCAGCAGTTTACCTAGCGGGGGGTTCGGGGAGCTGTTTTTT. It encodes CASSLPSGGFGELFF.

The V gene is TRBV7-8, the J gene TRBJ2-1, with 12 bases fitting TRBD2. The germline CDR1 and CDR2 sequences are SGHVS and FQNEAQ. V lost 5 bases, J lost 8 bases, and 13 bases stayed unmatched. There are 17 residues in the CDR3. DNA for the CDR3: TGTGCCAGCAGCACTTCGAGGACTAGCGGGGTAGGGCATGAGCAGTTCTTC. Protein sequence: CASSTSRTSGVGHEQFF.

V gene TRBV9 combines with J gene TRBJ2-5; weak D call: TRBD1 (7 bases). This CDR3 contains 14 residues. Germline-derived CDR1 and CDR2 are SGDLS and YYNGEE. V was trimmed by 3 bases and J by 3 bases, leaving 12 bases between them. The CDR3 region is CASSAGGREETQYF. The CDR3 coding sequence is TGTGCCAGCAGCGCAGGGGGGCGAGAAGAGACCCAGTACTTC.

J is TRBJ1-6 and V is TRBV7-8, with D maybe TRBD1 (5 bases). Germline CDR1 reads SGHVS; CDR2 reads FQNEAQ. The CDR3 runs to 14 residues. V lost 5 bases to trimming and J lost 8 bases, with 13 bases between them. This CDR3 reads CASSPREAYSPLHF. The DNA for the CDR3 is TGTGCCAGCAGCCCCAGGGAGGCGTATTCACCCCTCCACTTT.

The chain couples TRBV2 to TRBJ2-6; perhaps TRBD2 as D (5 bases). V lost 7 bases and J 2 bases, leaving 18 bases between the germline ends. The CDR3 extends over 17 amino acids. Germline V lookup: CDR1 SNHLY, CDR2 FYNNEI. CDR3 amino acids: CASNGGLQGTGANVLTF. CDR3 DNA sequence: TGTGCCAGCAACGGCGGGCTCCAAGGGACTGGGGCCAACGTCCTGACTTTC.

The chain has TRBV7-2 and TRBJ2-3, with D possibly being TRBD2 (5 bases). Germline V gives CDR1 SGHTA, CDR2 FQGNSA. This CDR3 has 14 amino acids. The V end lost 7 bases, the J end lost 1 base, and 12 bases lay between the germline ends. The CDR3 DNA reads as TGTGCCAGCACCCCTTTTAGCGGCACAGATACGCAGTATTTT. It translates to CASTPFSGTDTQYF.

The CDR3 reads CASGTSGGANEQFF. The CDR3 DNA sequence: TGTGCCTCGGGGACTAGCGGGGGGGCGAATGAGCAGTTCTTC. J is TRBJ2-1 and V is TRBV10-3, with TRBD2 matching over 16 bases. Losses at the gene ends were 11 bases for V and 7 bases for J; bases not matched to a gene: 5. Germline CDR1 ENHRY, CDR2 SYGVKD. The CDR3 is made up of 14 amino acids.